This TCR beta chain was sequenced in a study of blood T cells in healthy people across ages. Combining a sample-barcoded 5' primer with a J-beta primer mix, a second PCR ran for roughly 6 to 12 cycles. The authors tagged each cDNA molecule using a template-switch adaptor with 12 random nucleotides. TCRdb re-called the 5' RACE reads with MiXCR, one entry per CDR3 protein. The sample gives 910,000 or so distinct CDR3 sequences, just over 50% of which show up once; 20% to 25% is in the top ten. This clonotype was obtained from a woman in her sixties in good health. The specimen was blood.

Written as DNA, the CDR3 is TGTGCCAGCAGCCCTCCTATGGGTGAAAAACTGTTTTTT. Residues: CASSPPMGEKLFF. The rearrangement joins TRBV5-5 to TRBJ1-4; D gene unclear. The CDR3 length is 13 residues. The V end lost 4 bases, the J end lost 7 bases, and 11 bases lay between the germline ends. Germline lookup yields CDR1 SGHKS and CDR2 YYEKEE (reference sequence). Full variable domain (outside the CDR3, taken from reference TRBV5-5 and TRBJ1-4): DAGVTQSPTHLIKTRGQQVTLRCSPISGHKSVSWYQQVLGQGPQFIFQYYEKEERGRGNFPDRFSARQFPNYSSELNVNALLLGDSALYLCASSPPMGEKLFFGSGTQLSVL.